These 25 T cell receptor beta chains were sequenced from one sample in a study of blood T cell repertoires in COVID-19. Generated by immunoSEQ multiplex PCR, the TCRdb table keeps only in-frame clones and is missing some. The repertoire holds 150,000 or so clones, with approximately 80% as singletons. The sample was peripheral blood. Source of these receptors: a man aged 70 or older who had recovered from COVID-19.

The chain is built from TRBV24-1 and TRBJ2-1; D call uncertain. Germline loops: CDR1 KGHDR, CDR2 SFDVKD. The CDR3 contains 16 residues. Trimming removed 4 bases from V and 0 bases from J, with 12 bases in between. The CDR3 is CATSDRRGYSYNEQFF. The CDR3 DNA reads as TGTGCCACCAGTGACCGGAGAGGATACTCCTACAATGAGCAGTTCTTC.

This clone was counted only a few times. The V call is TRBV27, the J call TRBJ2-1, with 7 bases matching TRBD1. Germline V gene lookup returns CDR1 MNHEY and CDR2 SMNVEV (reference sequence). V gave up 3 bases and J gave up 9 bases; unmatched junction bases: 5. The CDR3 sequence is 13 residues long. The DNA of the CDR3 is TGTGCCAGCAGTTTCAACAGGGGAGTTGAGCAGTTCTTC. Encoded protein: CASSFNRGVEQFF.

The chain links TRBV6-5 to TRBJ1-1, with TRBD1 matching over 8 bases. The length of the CDR3 is 13 residues. The germline CDR1 and CDR2 sequences are MNHEY and SVGAGI. The junction had 7 bases not matched to a gene; V was cut back by 4 bases and J by 9 bases. The CDR3 nucleotides read TGTGCCAGCAGTTCCGACTACAGGGGGAAAGCTTTCTTT. This translates into CASSSDYRGKAFF.

This clone was observed once. The rearrangement uses TRBV2 and TRBJ2-2; maybe TRBD1 (7 bases). Germline CDR1 is SNHLY and CDR2 is FYNNEI. This CDR3 spans 16 amino acids. The V gene lost 0 bases and the J gene lost 7 bases, with 15 bases spanning the gap. CDR3 protein: CASSEAPGGQFGELFF. The CDR3, as DNA: TGTGCCAGCAGTGAAGCTCCAGGGGGGCAGTTCGGGGAGCTGTTTTTT.

The genes are TRBV18 and TRBJ2-5; TRBD1 agrees at 9 bases. In germline, CDR1 is KGHSH, CDR2 LQKENI. The V and J ends lost 5 bases and 5 bases, in that order; junction bases with no gene match: 12. The CDR3 is 16 amino acids. The CDR3 reads CASSTNGQGNGETQYF. The DNA for the CDR3 is TGTGCCAGCTCAACCAATGGACAGGGGAACGGGGAGACCCAGTACTTC.

V is TRBV28 and J is TRBJ2-3, with TRBD1 as a possible D gene (5 bases). The V gene's germline CDR1 is MDHEN and CDR2 SYDVKM. V lost 2 bases, J lost 4 bases, and 13 bases lay in between. This CDR3 spans 15 amino acids. The CDR3 region has the DNA TGTGCCAGCAGTTTAGGGCAGGGCTATGCAGATACGCAGTATTTT. Encoded protein: CASSLGQGYADTQYF.

CDR3: CASEGTGLNSPLHF. The CDR3 DNA follows: TGCGCCAGCGAGGGGACAGGTTTAAATTCACCCCTCCACTTT. The chain recombines TRBV10-2 with TRBJ1-6, with 8 positions matching TRBD1. The V gene end was trimmed by 8 bases and the J gene end by 7 bases; junction bases not matched to a gene: 7. CDR1 and CDR2 (germline): WSHSY, SAAADI. The CDR3 sequence is 14 residues long.

The chain couples TRBV7-8 to TRBJ2-7; 12 nucleotides agree with TRBD2. This CDR3 has 16 amino acids. The trim removed 4 bases at V and 0 bases at J, leaving 4 bases unmatched. The germline gives CDR1 SGHVS, CDR2 FQNEAQ. The CDR3 reads CASSSRTSGNSYEQYF. The CDR3 DNA sequence: TGTGCCAGCAGCTCCAGGACTAGCGGGAACTCCTACGAGCAGTACTTC.

The chain employs TRBV7-2 and TRBJ1-1, with 11 positions matching TRBD1. Germline V gene lookup returns CDR1 SGHTA and CDR2 FQGNSA. With 5 bases clipped from V and 5 bases from J, the junction kept 4 bases outside the gene matches. There are 14 residues in the CDR3. The CDR3 nucleotides read TGTGCCAGCAGCAGGGGGACAGGGGGGACTGAAGCTTTCTTT. It translates to CASSRGTGGTEAFF. Full variable domain (rest looked up from reference TRBV7-2 and TRBJ1-1): GAGVSQSPSNKVTEKGKDVELRCDPISGHTALYWYRQSLGQGLEFLIYFQGNSAPDKSGLPSDRFSAERTGGSVSTLTIQRTQQEDSAVYLCASSRGTGGTEAFFGQGTRLTVV.

This chain connects TRBV19 to TRBJ1-5; D may be TRBD1 (6 bases). The germline CDR1 and CDR2 sequences are LNHDA and SQIVND (reference sequence). The CDR3 consists of 17 residues. The V gene lost 1 base and the J gene lost 0 bases, with 13 bases spanning the gap. CDR3 sequence (DNA): TGTGCCAGTAGTATAGGGTTGGACAGTTATAGCAATCAGCCCCAGCATTTT. Its protein is CASSIGLDSYSNQPQHF. The whole variable domain, remainder taken from reference TRBV19 and TRBJ1-5, is DGGITQSPKYLFRKEGQNVTLSCEQNLNHDAMYWYRQDPGQGLRLIYYSQIVNDFQKGDIAEGYSVSREKKESFPLTVTSAQKNPTAFYLCASSIGLDSYSNQPQHFGDGTRLSIL.

The chain combines TRBV6-9 with TRBJ1-5, with D unclear. Per germline, CDR1 MNHGY and CDR2 SVAAGI. V lost 8 bases and J lost 0, with 17 bases in between. The CDR3 covers 16 residues. The CDR3 loop is CASCLAHPLSNQPQHF. The CDR3 nucleotides are TGTGCCAGCTGCTTGGCACACCCTCTTAGCAATCAGCCCCAGCATTTT.

V usage is TRBV2 and J usage is TRBJ2-3, with D possibly TRBD1 on 6 matching bases. The CDR3 spans 13 residues. V dropped 7 bases and J dropped 2 bases, with 10 bases sitting between them. Germline V gene sequence: CDR1 SNHLY, CDR2 FYNNEI. The CDR3 nucleotides read TGTGCCAGCAACCGGGACACCACAGATACGCAGTATTTT. Protein: CASNRDTTDTQYF.

The V and J genes are TRBV28 and TRBJ1-2; 12 nucleotides align to TRBD1. Losses at the gene ends were 4 bases for V and 6 bases for J; bases not matched to a gene: 6. Germline V gene sequence: CDR1 MDHEN, CDR2 SYDVKM. CDR3 length equals 15 residues. CDR3 in amino acids: CASSSGTGGLNGYTF. In DNA form, the CDR3 reads TGTGCCAGCAGTTCCGGGACAGGGGGCCTAAATGGCTACACCTTC.

The sample holds a few counts of this clone. The chain has TRBV28 and TRBJ2-7; 13 bases map to TRBD2. Germline assignment: CDR1 MDHEN and CDR2 SYDVKM. With V trimmed by 2 bases and J by 4 bases, 2 bases remained unmatched. There are 15 residues in the CDR3. The DNA of the CDR3 is TGTGCCAGCAGTTTAGGGACTAGCGGGATGTACGAGCAGTACTTC. It specifies CASSLGTSGMYEQYF.

The J gene is TRBJ2-2, the V gene TRBV4-1; tentative D call: TRBD1 (6 bases). CDR3 length: 17 amino acids. V dropped 0 bases and J dropped 5 bases, with 16 bases sitting between them. Germline-derived CDR1 and CDR2 are MGHRA and YSYEKL. CDR3 DNA sequence: TGCGCCAGCAGCCAAGATTCAAACAGGGTCGGTACCGGGGAGCTGTTTTTT. Amino acid sequence: CASSQDSNRVGTGELFF.

This clone has only one observation. The rearrangement joins TRBV24-1 to TRBJ1-5, with D possibly matching TRBD1 (5 bases). The length of the CDR3 is 17 residues. Looked up from germline, CDR1 is KGHDR and CDR2 is SFDVKD. V was pared by 5 bases and J by 0 bases, with 16 bases between. As DNA, the CDR3 is TGTGCCACCAGTGTAAGAACAGGAAGACATAGCAATCAGCCCCAGCATTTT. Translating it yields CATSVRTGRHSNQPQHF.

The chain joins TRBV10-3 to TRBJ2-1, with TRBD2 identical over 9 bases. After removal of 4 bases from V and 7 bases from J, the junction contained 11 bases not matched to a gene. The CDR3 totals 16 residues. CDR1 and CDR2 from the germline V gene are ENHRY and SYGVKD. CDR3 amino acids: CAISGGSGSGRNEQFF. CDR3 bases: TGTGCCATCAGTGGGGGTAGCGGGAGTGGTAGGAATGAGCAGTTCTTC.

The chain has TRBV19 and TRBJ2-7; the D gene is possibly TRBD2 (5 bases). The CDR3 totals 14 residues. CDR1 is LNHDA, CDR2 SQIVND, per germline (reference sequence). The V gene lost 2 bases and the J gene lost 7 bases, with 15 bases spanning the gap. For the CDR3, the DNA is TGTGCCAGTAGTATAACGGACTTGTCGGTGGAGCAGTACTTC. This sequence encodes CASSITDLSVEQYF.

V gene TRBV19 combines with J gene TRBJ1-5; 8 positions match TRBD1. CDR1 and CDR2 (germline): LNHDA, SQIVND (reference sequence). The length of the CDR3 is 17 residues. The V gene end was trimmed by 3 bases and the J gene end by 4 bases; junction bases not matched to a gene: 11. The CDR3 loop reads CASSIGSGGNWNQPQHF. CDR3 DNA sequence: TGTGCCAGTAGTATCGGGTCAGGGGGCAATTGGAATCAGCCCCAGCATTTT.

This chain links TRBV7-3 with TRBJ2-2, with 9 bases that match TRBD2. This CDR3 region has 15 residues. J gave up 6 bases and V 6 bases, and 8 bases lay outside the gene matches. Germline V gene sequence: CDR1 SGHTA, CDR2 FQGTGA. CDR3 protein: CASRKTTSGAGELFF. CDR3 coding DNA: TGTGCCAGCAGAAAAACGACTAGCGGAGCCGGGGAGCTGTTTTTT.

The rearrangement links TRBV7-8 to TRBJ2-1; D perhaps matches TRBD2 (6 bases). The CDR3 length is 14 residues. Between the trimmed V and J ends, which lost 3 bases and 5 bases, there was a span of 11 bases. The germline V gene encodes CDR1 SGHVS and CDR2 FQNEAQ. CDR3: CASSLGGGNNEQFF. CDR3 DNA: TGTGCCAGCAGCTTGGGGGGAGGTAACAATGAGCAGTTCTTC.

This clone was counted only a few times. The V and J genes are TRBV9 and TRBJ2-1; D is undetermined. The CDR3 is 12 amino acids. CDR1 SGDLS and CDR2 YYNGEE come from the germline V gene. Trimming took off 0 bases at V and 10 bases at J, with 8 bases between the two ends. The CDR3 region has the DNA TGTGCCAGCAGCGTAGGAGAGGCGGAGCAGTTCTTC. This translates into CASSVGEAEQFF.

This chain connects TRBV28 to TRBJ1-3; D might be TRBD1 (6 bases). Germline lookup yields CDR1 MDHEN and CDR2 SYDVKM. V dropped 6 bases and J dropped 9 bases, with 12 bases sitting between them. The CDR3 extends over 12 amino acids. CDR3 loop: CASSTGYSTIYF. CDR3 DNA: TGTGCCAGCAGCACAGGGTACAGCACCATATATTTT.

V usage is TRBV4-1 and J usage is TRBJ2-1; 7 bases line up with TRBD2. This CDR3 has 15 amino acids. Germline CDR1 MGHRA, CDR2 YSYEKL. Germline trimming cut 1 base from V and 3 bases from J; bases unmatched to any gene: 3. For the CDR3, the DNA is TGCGCCAGCAGCCAAGTACCGGGAGGCTACAATGAGCAGTTCTTC. It encodes CASSQVPGGYNEQFF.

The chain employs TRBV6-5 and TRBJ1-6; possibly TRBD1 for D (5 bases). V lost 11 bases, J lost 6 bases, and 14 bases lay in between. The V gene's germline CDR1 is MNHEY and CDR2 SVGAGI. The CDR3 extends over 13 amino acids. DNA for the CDR3: TGTGCCGCACAAACAGGATTTAATTCACCCCTCCACTTT. Translated, it gives CAAQTGFNSPLHF.